What follows are 31 T cell receptor beta chains derived from one specimen sequenced in a study of metastatic and nonmetastatic thyroid tumors. Thyroid surgery took place with no prior treatment in any patient. TCRdb re-called clones via MiXCR from the PCR reads. The sample lists about 33,000 clones, under 14% occurring once. Material: blood. These TCRs come from a female donor with papillary thyroid cancer or a benign thyroid nodule (not recorded which). Some clones in this sample may be carry-over from other donors' samples.

Many counts were recorded for this clone. The rearrangement uses TRBV2 and TRBJ2-2, with D tentatively TRBD1 (5 bases). CDR1 and CDR2 (germline): SNHLY, FYNNEI. The V and J ends lost 4 bases and 5 bases respectively, with 17 bases between them. The CDR3 loop spans 16 amino acids. CDR3 sequence reads: CASSVAGYKQTGELFF. CDR3 nucleotide sequence: TGTGCCAGCAGTGTGGCAGGGTATAAACAAACCGGGGAGCTGTTTTTT.

This clone was seen at least ten times. The chain joins TRBV2 to TRBJ2-2; possibly TRBD1 for D (6 bases). V gave up 2 bases and J gave up 4 bases, with 11 bases separating them. Germline V gene data show CDR1 as SNHLY and CDR2 as FYNNEI. CDR3 size: 15 residues. CDR3 DNA: TGTGCCAGCAGTGAAAGGGGACAACTCACCGGGGAGCTGTTTTTT. It encodes CASSERGQLTGELFF.

To note about this clone: Compared with germline, one end of the junction differs, possibly owing to a read error. The DNA of the CDR3 is TGCGTCAGCGCGGGGCAAGAGACCCAGTACTTC. This translates into CVSAGQETQYF. V is TRBV5-1 and J is TRBJ2-5, with a tentative D call TRBD2 (6 bases). CDR1 SGHRS and CDR2 YFSETQ come from the germline V gene. The CDR3 loop spans 11 amino acids.

This clone was detected many times. The J gene is TRBJ2-3, the V gene TRBV6-1; TRBD2 matches at 10 bases. The CDR3 length is 16 residues. Germline V CDR1 and CDR2: MNHNS, SASEGT. V shed 6 bases, J shed 0 bases, and the junction held 6 bases outside the gene matches. CDR3 in DNA: TGTGCCAGCAGGCGTCCGGGACTAGCGAGCACAGATACGCAGTATTTT. It is translated as CASRRPGLASTDTQYF.

The V and J genes are TRBV19 and TRBJ2-1; the match to TRBD2 covers 10 bases. The length of the CDR3 is 15 residues. Germline V CDR1 and CDR2: LNHDA, SQIVND (reference sequence). V lost 5 bases, J lost 9 bases, and 10 bases stayed unmatched. The CDR3 here is CASSFLAGALAEQFF. CDR3 bases: TGTGCCAGTAGTTTCCTAGCGGGAGCCCTCGCTGAGCAGTTCTTC.

Ten or more counts support this clone. The chain employs TRBV10-3 and TRBJ1-1; D is ambiguous. Trimming removed 0 bases from V and 2 bases from J, with 10 bases in between. This CDR3 region has 15 residues. Germline V gene sequence: CDR1 ENHRY, CDR2 SYGVKD. For the CDR3, the DNA is TGTGCCATCAGTGAGTCGCCTGGCGCTAACACTGAAGCTTTCTTT. It specifies CAISESPGANTEAFF.

The chain is built from TRBV3-1 and TRBJ2-5, with D uncertain. This CDR3 is 12 amino acids long. Germline lookup yields CDR1 LGHDT and CDR2 YNNKEL (reference sequence). Trimming took off 0 bases at V and 4 bases at J, with 3 bases between the two ends. DNA for the CDR3: TGTGCCAGCAGCCAAGAGGTAGAGACCCAGTACTTC. Translating gives CASSQEVETQYF.

This clone was detected many times. This rearrangement joins TRBV6-1 to TRBJ2-7; weak D call: TRBD1 (6 bases). CDR3 length equals 12 residues. Germline loops: CDR1 MNHNS, CDR2 SASEGT. The V gene lost 5 bases and the J gene lost 3 bases, with 8 bases spanning the gap. The CDR3 nucleotides read TGTGCCAGCAGTTCGGACAGCTACGAGCAGTACTTC. Its translation is CASSSDSYEQYF.

The J gene is TRBJ2-7, the V gene TRBV6-2 or TRBV6-3; D tentatively reads TRBD1 or TRBD2 (5 bases each). Germline-derived CDR1 and CDR2 are MNHEY and SVGEGT. The CDR3 length is 15 residues. V dropped 6 bases and J dropped 1 base, with 16 bases sitting between them. CDR3 DNA: TGTGCCAGCAGCCGGGGACGTATGGCTTCCTACGAGCAGTACTTC. Protein sequence: CASSRGRMASYEQYF.

This clone has a count of ten or more. The gene calls are TRBV6-1 and TRBJ1-6; no reliable D call. Germline CDR1 reads MNHNS; CDR2 reads SASEGT. V shed 6 bases and J shed 2 bases, with 2 bases lying between them. This CDR3 is built from 12 residues. The CDR3 spells CASRPYNSPLHF. The CDR3 nucleotides are TGTGCCAGCAGGCCCTATAATTCACCCCTCCACTTT.

This clone was picked up many times. This chain connects TRBV20-1 to TRBJ2-7; 8 bases agree with TRBD1. V was pared by 3 bases and J by 2 bases, with 6 bases of the junction left unmatched. This CDR3 spans 14 amino acids. Germline CDR1 and CDR2: DFQATT and SNEGSKA (reference sequence). The CDR3 is CSASGTGNTYEQYF. The CDR3 nucleotides are TGCAGTGCTAGCGGGACAGGTAACACCTACGAGCAGTACTTC.

This clone showed up many times. CDR3 coding DNA: TGTGCCAGCAGTACAGACAGGGACCAGCAGTACTTC. It encodes CASSTDRDQQYF. V is TRBV28 and J is TRBJ2-7, with TRBD1 matching 7 bases. The V gene's germline CDR1 is MDHEN and CDR2 SYDVKM. CDR3 size: 12 residues. V gave up 5 bases and J gave up 8 bases; unmatched junction bases: 6.

This clone was detected ten times or more. A much larger clone lies a single base off, so this may be a read error. The sample carries other DNA sequences with the same CDR3. The chain joins TRBV12-3 or TRBV12-4 to TRBJ1-1; 8 positions match TRBD1. The CDR3 covers 14 residues. The J segment lost 1 base and the V segment lost 6 bases, leaving 4 bases of the junction unmatched. This CDR3 is CASSLGQGNTEAFF. CDR3 in DNA: TGTGCCAGCAGCCTAGGACAGGGGAACACTGAAGCTTTCTTT.

This clone appeared many times. CDR3 loop: CASSSQYSLSGDYGYTF. The CDR3, as DNA: TGTGCCAGCAGTTCCCAGTACTCCTTATCAGGGGACTATGGCTACACCTTC. The V call is TRBV27, the J call TRBJ1-2; possibly TRBD1 for D (6 bases). Germline V gene sequence: CDR1 MNHEY, CDR2 SMNVEV (reference sequence). CDR3 length: 17 amino acids. Trimming removed 4 bases from V and 3 bases from J, with 21 bases in between.

This clone was detected ten times or more. This CDR3 reads CATSADRSNEQFF. In nucleotides, the CDR3 is TGTGCCACCAGCGCGGACAGATCCAATGAGCAGTTCTTC. The chain is built from TRBV24-1 and TRBJ2-1, with D possibly matching TRBD1 (6 bases). The V end lost 7 bases, the J end lost 6 bases, and 12 bases lay between the germline ends. The V gene's germline CDR1 is KGHDR and CDR2 SFDVKD. The CDR3 consists of 13 residues.

CDR3: CASSPLPQSSGNTIYF. CDR3 nucleotide sequence: TGCGCCAGCAGCCCCCTCCCACAGAGCTCTGGAAACACCATATATTTT. This sequence joins TRBV5-1 and TRBJ1-3; no firm D call. This CDR3 has 16 amino acids. The ends were cut back, 4 bases at V and 0 bases at J, with 14 bases in the middle. CDR1 SGHRS and CDR2 YFSETQ come from the germline V gene.

The chain couples TRBV3-1 to TRBJ2-7, with D maybe TRBD1 (5 bases). V lost 4 bases and J lost 7, with 14 bases in between. There are 13 residues in the CDR3. Looked up from germline, CDR1 is LGHDT and CDR2 is YNNKEL (reference sequence). The CDR3 reads CASSRSGAKEQYF. CDR3 DNA sequence: TGTGCCAGCAGCCGTTCTGGGGCGAAAGAGCAGTACTTC.

This clone was seen at least ten times. The V and J genes are TRBV6-5 and TRBJ1-5, with a tentative D call TRBD1 (5 bases). Trimming took 6 bases from V and 9 from J, leaving 15 bases between them. In germline, CDR1 is MNHEY, CDR2 SVGAGI. This CDR3 has 13 amino acids. Here the CDR3 DNA reads TGTGCCAGCAGCCCGGACACCGGGAGGCCCCAGCATTTT. This gives the protein CASSPDTGRPQHF.

The sample holds many counts of this clone. This chain joins TRBV18 and TRBJ2-7; the match to TRBD1 covers 7 bases. With V trimmed by 5 bases and J by 2 bases, 6 bases remained unmatched. Germline values: CDR1 KGHSH, CDR2 LQKENI. This CDR3 has 14 residues. CDR3 sequence: CASSWDSLTYEQYF. The CDR3 DNA reads TGTGCCAGCTCATGGGACAGTCTTACCTACGAGCAGTACTTC. Full variable domain (missing parts from reference TRBV18 and TRBJ2-7): NAGVMQNPRHLVRRRGQEARLRCSPMKGHSHVYWYRQLPEEGLKFMVYLQKENIIDESGMPKERFSAEFPKEGPSILRIQQVVRGDSAAYFCASSWDSLTYEQYFGPGTRLTVT.

At least ten counts were recorded for this clone. The chain couples TRBV6-2 or TRBV6-3 to TRBJ2-5, with 7 bases lining up with TRBD1. The CDR3 is 17 residues long. V was clipped by 0 bases and J by 1 base; unmatched bases: 8. CDR1 and CDR2 from the germline V gene are MNHEY and SVGEGT. The CDR3 nucleotides read TGTGCCAGCAGTTACTCCACTACAGGACAGGTCCAAGAGACCCAGTACTTC. It translates to CASSYSTTGQVQETQYF.

This clone was counted at least ten times. The chain has TRBV10-3 and TRBJ2-3, with a weak D call TRBD2 (6 bases). This CDR3 contains 14 residues. From germline, CDR1 is ENHRY and CDR2 SYGVKD. V lost 0 bases and J 5 bases, leaving 9 bases between the germline ends. The CDR3 sequence: CAISESSSGDTQYF. The CDR3 DNA reads as TGTGCCATCAGTGAGTCGAGTAGCGGAGATACGCAGTATTTT.

This clone showed up just a few times. Given a much more abundant clone one base away, this may be a read error. Other DNA sequences within the sample encode an identical CDR3. The rearrangement uses TRBV9 and TRBJ2-1, with D possibly matching TRBD2 (6 bases). Deletions cut 5 bases from V and 5 bases from J, with 17 bases between. Germline V CDR1 and CDR2: SGDLS, YYNGEE. The CDR3 is made up of 15 amino acids. The DNA of the CDR3 is TGTGCCAGCAGTCCAACGGGACTTACAAACAATGAGCAGTTCTTC. Amino acids: CASSPTGLTNNEQFF.

This clone has ten or more counts. This chain connects TRBV20-1 to TRBJ2-1, with 7 positions matching TRBD2. The CDR3 spans 14 residues. The germline CDR1 and CDR2 sequences are DFQATT and SNEGSKA (reference sequence). V trimming: 0 bases; J trimming: 9 bases; junction bases outside the gene matches: 8. CDR3 loop: CSARESSGMGEQFF. CDR3 DNA: TGCAGTGCTAGAGAGAGCAGCGGGATGGGTGAGCAGTTCTTC.

This clone showed up many times. The gene calls are TRBV20-1 and TRBJ1-6; 10 bases line up with TRBD1. With V trimmed by 3 bases and J by 5 bases, 4 bases remained unmatched. The CDR3 totals 15 residues. Germline V CDR1 and CDR2: DFQATT, SNEGSKA (reference sequence). The CDR3: CSAREDRGDNSPLHF. CDR3 DNA: TGCAGTGCTAGGGAGGACAGGGGGGATAATTCACCCCTCCACTTT.

This clone was recorded at least ten times. This rearrangement joins TRBV24-1 to TRBJ2-3; TRBD1 matches at 7 bases. CDR1 is KGHDR and CDR2 is SFDVKD in the germline V gene. The CDR3 sequence is 16 residues long. V was clipped by 2 bases and J by 3 bases; unmatched bases: 7. CDR3 protein: CATSDSGTEETDTQYF. The CDR3, as DNA: TGTGCCACCAGTGATTCGGGGACAGAAGAGACAGATACGCAGTATTTT.

This clone came up many times. The rearrangement links TRBV19 to TRBJ1-2; no firm D call. V was cut by 3 bases and J by 6 bases, with 14 bases left in between. The CDR3 extends over 14 amino acids. The germline V gene encodes CDR1 LNHDA and CDR2 SQIVND (reference sequence). CDR3 sequence (DNA): TGTGCCAGTAGTATGAGGAGCGGATGGAATGGCTACACCTTC. This sequence encodes CASSMRSGWNGYTF. Complete variable domain (other parts from reference TRBV19 and TRBJ1-2): DGGITQSPKYLFRKEGQNVTLSCEQNLNHDAMYWYRQDPGQGLRLIYYSQIVNDFQKGDIAEGYSVSREKKESFPLTVTSAQKNPTAFYLCASSMRSGWNGYTFGSGTRLTVV.

This clone has at least ten counts. The chain joins TRBV11-2 to TRBJ2-7; D is perhaps TRBD1 or TRBD2 (7 bases each). The CDR3 has 17 residues. Trimming cost V 5 bases and J 0 bases, with 20 bases left between them. Looked up from germline, CDR1 is SGHAT and CDR2 is FQNNGV. DNA of the CDR3: TGTGCCAGCAGCCGAACAGGGGCTAGCGGACTCTCCTACGAGCAGTACTTC. Its translation is CASSRTGASGLSYEQYF. Full variable domain (outside the CDR3, taken from reference TRBV11-2 and TRBJ2-7): EAGVAQSPRYKIIEKRQSVAFWCNPISGHATLYWYQQILGQGPKLLIQFQNNGVVDDSQLPKDRFSAERLKGVDSTLKIQPAKLEDSAVYLCASSRTGASGLSYEQYFGPGTRLTVT.

This clone was seen ten or more times. The gene calls are TRBV5-1 and TRBJ1-4; the D gene is possibly TRBD1 (5 bases). Germline CDR1 and CDR2: SGHRS and YFSETQ. Deletions cut 4 bases from V and 8 bases from J, with 18 bases between. The CDR3 extends over 15 amino acids. The CDR3 spells CASSPGGDPGEKLFF. In DNA, the CDR3 is TGCGCCAGCAGCCCCGGGGGAGATCCGGGGGAAAAACTGTTTTTT.

This clone appeared a few times. The chain recombines TRBV6-4 with TRBJ2-3; TRBD2 matches 7 bases. Germline CDR1 MRHNA, CDR2 SNTAGT. The CDR3 extends over 15 amino acids. The V and J ends lost 0 bases and 1 base, in that order; junction bases with no gene match: 1. The CDR3 is CASSDSRGGTDTQYF. CDR3 bases: TGTGCCAGCAGTGACTCTCGGGGGGGCACAGATACGCAGTATTTT.

This clone was detected ten times or more. The V gene is TRBV6-2 or TRBV6-3, the J gene TRBJ2-7; 9 bases agree with TRBD2. CDR1 is MNHEY and CDR2 is SVGEGT in the germline V gene. The CDR3 runs to 16 residues. V gave up 2 bases and J gave up 5 bases; unmatched junction bases: 10. The CDR3, as DNA: TGTGCCAGCAGTTACAGGGGTAGCGGGAGTATCAACGAGCAGTACTTC. Translating it yields CASSYRGSGSINEQYF.

Ten or more counts support this clone. V and J are TRBV28 and TRBJ2-1; TRBD2 agrees at 12 bases. The CDR3 has 16 residues. Germline CDR1 and CDR2: MDHEN and SYDVKM. J lost 0 bases, V lost 8 bases, and 5 bases had no gene match. CDR3 sequence: CASGTSGFRSYNEQFF. As DNA, the CDR3 is TGTGCCAGCGGGACTAGCGGGTTCCGCTCCTACAATGAGCAGTTCTTC.